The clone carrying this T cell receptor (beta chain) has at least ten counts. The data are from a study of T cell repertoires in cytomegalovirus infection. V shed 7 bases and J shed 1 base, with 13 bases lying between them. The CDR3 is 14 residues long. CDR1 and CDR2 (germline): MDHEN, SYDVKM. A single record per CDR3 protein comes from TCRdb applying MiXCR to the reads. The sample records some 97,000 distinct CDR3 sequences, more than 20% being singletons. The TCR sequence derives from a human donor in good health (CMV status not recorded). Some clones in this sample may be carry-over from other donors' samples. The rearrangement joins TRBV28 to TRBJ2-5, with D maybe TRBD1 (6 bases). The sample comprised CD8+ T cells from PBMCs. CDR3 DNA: TGTGCCAGCACCGCTTACAGGGTCCAAGAGACCCAGTACTTC. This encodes CASTAYRVQETQYF.